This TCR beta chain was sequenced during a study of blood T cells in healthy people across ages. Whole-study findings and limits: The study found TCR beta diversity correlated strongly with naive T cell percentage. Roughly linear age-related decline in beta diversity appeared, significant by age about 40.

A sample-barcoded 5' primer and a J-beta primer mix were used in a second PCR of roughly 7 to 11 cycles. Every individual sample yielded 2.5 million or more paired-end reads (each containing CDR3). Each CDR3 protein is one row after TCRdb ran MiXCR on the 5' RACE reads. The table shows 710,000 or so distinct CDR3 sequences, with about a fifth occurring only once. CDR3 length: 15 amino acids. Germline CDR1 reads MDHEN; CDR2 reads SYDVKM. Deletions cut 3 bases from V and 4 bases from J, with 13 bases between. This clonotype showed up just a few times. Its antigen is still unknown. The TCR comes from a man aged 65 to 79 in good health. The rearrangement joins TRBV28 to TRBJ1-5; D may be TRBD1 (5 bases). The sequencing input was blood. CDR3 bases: TGTGCCAGCAGTTTGTTAGGGCCAGGGAATCAGCCCCAGCATTTT. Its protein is CASSLLGPGNQPQHF. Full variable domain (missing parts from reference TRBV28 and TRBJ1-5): DVKVTQSSRYLVKRTGEKVFLECVQDMDHENMFWYRQDPGLGLRLIYFSYDVKMKEKGDIPEGYSVSREKKERFSLILESASTNQTSMYLCASSLLGPGNQPQHFGDGTRLSIL.